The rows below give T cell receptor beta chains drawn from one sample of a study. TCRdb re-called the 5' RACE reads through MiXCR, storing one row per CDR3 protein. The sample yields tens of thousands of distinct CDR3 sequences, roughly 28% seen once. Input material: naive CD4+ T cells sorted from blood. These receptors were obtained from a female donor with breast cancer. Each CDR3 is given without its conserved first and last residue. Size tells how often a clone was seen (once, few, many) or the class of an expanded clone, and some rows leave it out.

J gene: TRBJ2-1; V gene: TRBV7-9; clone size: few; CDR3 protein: ASSLDLTSGAYNEQF
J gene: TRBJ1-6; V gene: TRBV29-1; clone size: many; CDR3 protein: SARDRADSPLH
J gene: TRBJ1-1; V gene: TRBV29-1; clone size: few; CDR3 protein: SVEDLGAEAS
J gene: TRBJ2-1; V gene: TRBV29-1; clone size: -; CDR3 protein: SVKRGPDEQF
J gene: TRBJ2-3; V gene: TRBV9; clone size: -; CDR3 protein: ASSVGQSTDTQY
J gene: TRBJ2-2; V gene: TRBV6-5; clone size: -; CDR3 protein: AAKDRPNTGELF
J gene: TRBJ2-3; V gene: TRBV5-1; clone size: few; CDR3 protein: ASSPSVADTQY
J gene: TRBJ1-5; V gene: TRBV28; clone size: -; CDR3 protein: ASSSPDRVSSNQPQH
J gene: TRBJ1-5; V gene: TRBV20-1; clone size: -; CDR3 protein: SAEPTGANQPQH
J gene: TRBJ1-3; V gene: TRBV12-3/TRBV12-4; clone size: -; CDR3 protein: ASSFGNRGGNTIY
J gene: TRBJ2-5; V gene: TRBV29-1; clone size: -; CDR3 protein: SAVGLGETQY
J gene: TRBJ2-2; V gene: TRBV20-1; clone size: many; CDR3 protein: SAWRTSGRFTGELF
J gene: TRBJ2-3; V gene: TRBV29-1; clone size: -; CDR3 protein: STIPGTSGDTQY
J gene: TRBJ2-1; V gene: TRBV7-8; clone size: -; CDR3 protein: ASSSREGTNEQF
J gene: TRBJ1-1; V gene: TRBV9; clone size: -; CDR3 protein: ASSVGLSTEAF
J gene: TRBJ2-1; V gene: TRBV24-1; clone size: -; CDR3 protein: ATSDPPPVTRGGYNEQF
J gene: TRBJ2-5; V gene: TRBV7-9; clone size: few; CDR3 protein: ASSLGVVQETQY
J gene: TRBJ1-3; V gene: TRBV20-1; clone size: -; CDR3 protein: SARDFRDSGNTIY
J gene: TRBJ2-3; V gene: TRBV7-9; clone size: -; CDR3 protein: ASSSLIDTQY
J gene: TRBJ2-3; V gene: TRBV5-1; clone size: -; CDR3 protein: ASSLGADTKY
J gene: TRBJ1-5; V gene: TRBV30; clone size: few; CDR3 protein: AWSGAGDQPQH
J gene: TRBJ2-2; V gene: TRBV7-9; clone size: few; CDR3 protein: ASSLPLLAGRTGELF
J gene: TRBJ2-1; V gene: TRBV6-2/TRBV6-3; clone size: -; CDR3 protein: TSSHSILGLAVHYRNEQF
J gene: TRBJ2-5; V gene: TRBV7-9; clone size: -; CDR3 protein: ARSWTGLGETQY
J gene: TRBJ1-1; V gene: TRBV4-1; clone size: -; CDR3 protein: ASSQLGLGAF